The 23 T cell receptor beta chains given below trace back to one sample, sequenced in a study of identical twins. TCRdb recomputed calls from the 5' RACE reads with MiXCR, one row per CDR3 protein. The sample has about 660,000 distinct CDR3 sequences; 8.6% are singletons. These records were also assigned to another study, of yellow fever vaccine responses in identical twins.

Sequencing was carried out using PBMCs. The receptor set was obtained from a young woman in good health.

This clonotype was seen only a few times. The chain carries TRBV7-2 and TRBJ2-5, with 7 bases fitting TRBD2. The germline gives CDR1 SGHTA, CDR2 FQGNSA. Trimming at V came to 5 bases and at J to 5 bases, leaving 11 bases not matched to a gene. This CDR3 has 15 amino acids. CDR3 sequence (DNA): TGTGCCAGCAGCCTCAGGACTAGGGGCCCGGAGACCCAGTACTTC. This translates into CASSLRTRGPETQYF.

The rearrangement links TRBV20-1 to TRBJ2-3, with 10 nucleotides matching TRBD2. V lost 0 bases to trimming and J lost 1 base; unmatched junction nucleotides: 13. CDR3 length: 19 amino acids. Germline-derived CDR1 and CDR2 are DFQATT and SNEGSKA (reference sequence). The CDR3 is CSARDRGSSGSKGTDTQYF. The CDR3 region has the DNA TGCAGTGCTAGAGACCGGGGCTCTAGCGGGAGCAAGGGCACAGATACGCAGTATTTT.

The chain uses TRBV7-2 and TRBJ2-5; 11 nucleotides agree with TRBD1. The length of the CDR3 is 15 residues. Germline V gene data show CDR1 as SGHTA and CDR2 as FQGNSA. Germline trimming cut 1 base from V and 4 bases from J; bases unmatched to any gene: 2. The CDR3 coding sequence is TGTGCCAGCAGCTTAGGGGGACAGGGGGTAGAGACCCAGTACTTC. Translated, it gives CASSLGGQGVETQYF.

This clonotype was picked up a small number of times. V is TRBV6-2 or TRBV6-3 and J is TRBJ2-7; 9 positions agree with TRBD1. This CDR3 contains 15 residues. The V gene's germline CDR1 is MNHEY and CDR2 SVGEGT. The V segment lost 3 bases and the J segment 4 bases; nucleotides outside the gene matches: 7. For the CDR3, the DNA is TGTGCCAGCAGTTATCCACAGGGGGCTGGATACGAGCAGTACTTC. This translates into CASSYPQGAGYEQYF.

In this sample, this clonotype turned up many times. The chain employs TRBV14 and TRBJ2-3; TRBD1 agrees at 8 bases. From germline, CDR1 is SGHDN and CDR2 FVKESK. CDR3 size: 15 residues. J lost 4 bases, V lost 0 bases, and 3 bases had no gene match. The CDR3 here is CASSQDRGPSDTQYF. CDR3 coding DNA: TGTGCCAGCAGCCAAGACAGGGGGCCCTCAGATACGCAGTATTTT. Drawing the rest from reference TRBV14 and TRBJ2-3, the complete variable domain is EAGVTQFPSHSVIEKGQTVTLRCDPISGHDNLYWYRRVMGKEIKFLLHFVKESKQDESGMPNNRFLAERTGGTYSTLKVQPAELEDSGVYFCASSQDRGPSDTQYFGPGTRLTVL.

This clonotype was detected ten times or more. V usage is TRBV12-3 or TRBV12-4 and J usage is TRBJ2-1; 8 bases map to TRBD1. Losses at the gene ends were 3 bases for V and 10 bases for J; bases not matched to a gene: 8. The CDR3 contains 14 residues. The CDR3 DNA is TGTGCCAGCAGTTTGCGACAGGGGCTTGGAGAGCAGTTCTTC. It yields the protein CASSLRQGLGEQFF.

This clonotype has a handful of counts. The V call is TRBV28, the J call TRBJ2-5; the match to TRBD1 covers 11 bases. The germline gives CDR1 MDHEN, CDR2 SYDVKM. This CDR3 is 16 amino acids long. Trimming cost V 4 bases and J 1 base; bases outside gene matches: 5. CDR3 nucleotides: TGTGCCAGCAGTTCAACCGGGACAGGGGGCCAAGAGACCCAGTACTTC. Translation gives CASSSTGTGGQETQYF.

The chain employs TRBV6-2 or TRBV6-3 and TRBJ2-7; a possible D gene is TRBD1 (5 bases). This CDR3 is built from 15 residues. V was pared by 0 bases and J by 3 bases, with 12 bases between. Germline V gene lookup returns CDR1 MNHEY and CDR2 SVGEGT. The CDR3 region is CASSYSVRQLYEQYF. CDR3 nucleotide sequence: TGTGCCAGCAGTTACTCTGTGAGACAGCTCTACGAGCAGTACTTC.

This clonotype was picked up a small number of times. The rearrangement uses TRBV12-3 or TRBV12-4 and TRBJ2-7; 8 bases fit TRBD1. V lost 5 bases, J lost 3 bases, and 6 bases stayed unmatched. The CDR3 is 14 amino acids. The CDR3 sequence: CASSRQGILYEQYF. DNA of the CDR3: TGTGCCAGCAGTAGACAGGGGATCCTCTACGAGCAGTACTTC.

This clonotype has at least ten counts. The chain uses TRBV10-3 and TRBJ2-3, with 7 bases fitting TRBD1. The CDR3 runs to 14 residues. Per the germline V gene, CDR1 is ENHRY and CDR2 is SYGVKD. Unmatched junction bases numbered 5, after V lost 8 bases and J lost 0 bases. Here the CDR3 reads CAIGETGSTDTQYF. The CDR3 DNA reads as TGTGCCATCGGAGAGACAGGGAGCACAGATACGCAGTATTTT.

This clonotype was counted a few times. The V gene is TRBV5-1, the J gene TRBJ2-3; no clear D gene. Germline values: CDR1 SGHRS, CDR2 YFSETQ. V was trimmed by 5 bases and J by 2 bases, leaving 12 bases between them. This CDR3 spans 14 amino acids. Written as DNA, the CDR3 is TGCGCCAGCAGTTTCTTCCGGACCACAGATACGCAGTATTTT. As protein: CASSFFRTTDTQYF.

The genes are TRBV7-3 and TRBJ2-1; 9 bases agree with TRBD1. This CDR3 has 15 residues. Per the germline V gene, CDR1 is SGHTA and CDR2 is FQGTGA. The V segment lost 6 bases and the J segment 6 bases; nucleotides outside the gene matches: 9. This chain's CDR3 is CASSTGTGPFNEQFF. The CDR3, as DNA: TGTGCCAGCAGTACCGGGACAGGGCCTTTCAATGAGCAGTTCTTC.

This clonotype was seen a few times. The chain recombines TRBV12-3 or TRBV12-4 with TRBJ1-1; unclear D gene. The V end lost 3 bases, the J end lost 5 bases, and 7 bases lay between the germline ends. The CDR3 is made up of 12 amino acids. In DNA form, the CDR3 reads TGTGCCAGCAGTTTTTCCTTAACTGAAGCTTTCTTT. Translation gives CASSFSLTEAFF.

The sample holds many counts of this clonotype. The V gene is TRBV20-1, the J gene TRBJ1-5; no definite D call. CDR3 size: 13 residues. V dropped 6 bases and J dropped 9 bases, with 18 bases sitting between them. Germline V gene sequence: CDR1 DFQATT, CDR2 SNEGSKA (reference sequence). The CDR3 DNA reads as TGCAGTGCAGAAGACAAGACGAGGTGGCCCCAGCATTTT. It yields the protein CSAEDKTRWPQHF.

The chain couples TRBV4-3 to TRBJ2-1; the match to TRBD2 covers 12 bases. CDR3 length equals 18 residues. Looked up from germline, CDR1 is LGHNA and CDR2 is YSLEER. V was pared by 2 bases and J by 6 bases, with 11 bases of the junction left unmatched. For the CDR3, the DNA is TGCGCCAGCAGCCAATTCCTAGCGGGAGGGACAGTTGTCAATGAGCAGTTCTTC. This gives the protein CASSQFLAGGTVVNEQFF.

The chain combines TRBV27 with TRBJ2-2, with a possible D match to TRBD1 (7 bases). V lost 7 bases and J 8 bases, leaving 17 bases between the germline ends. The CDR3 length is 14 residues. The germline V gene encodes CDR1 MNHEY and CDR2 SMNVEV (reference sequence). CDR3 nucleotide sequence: TGTGCCAGCACCCGAGGAGGGGGCCGGGGGGAGCTGTTTTTT. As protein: CASTRGGGRGELFF.

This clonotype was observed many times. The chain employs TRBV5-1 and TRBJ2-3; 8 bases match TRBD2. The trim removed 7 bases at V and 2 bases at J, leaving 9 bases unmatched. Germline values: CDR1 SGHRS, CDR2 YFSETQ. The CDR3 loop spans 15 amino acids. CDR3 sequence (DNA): TGCGCCAGCGGGCCTCGGGAGGGACCCACAGATACGCAGTATTTT. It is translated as CASGPREGPTDTQYF.

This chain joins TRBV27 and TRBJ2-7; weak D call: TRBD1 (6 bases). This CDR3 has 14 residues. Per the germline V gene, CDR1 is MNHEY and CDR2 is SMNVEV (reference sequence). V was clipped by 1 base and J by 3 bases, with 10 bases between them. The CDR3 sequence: CASSLWGRNYEQYF. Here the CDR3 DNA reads TGTGCCAGCAGTTTATGGGGGCGAAACTACGAGCAGTACTTC.

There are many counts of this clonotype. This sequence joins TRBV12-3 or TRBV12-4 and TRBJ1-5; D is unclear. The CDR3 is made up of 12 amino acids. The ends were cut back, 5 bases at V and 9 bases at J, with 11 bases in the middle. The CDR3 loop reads CASSPDVSPQHF. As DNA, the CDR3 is TGTGCCAGCAGTCCGGACGTATCGCCCCAGCATTTT.

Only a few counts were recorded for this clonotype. The CDR3 nucleotides are TGCGCCAGCAGCTCCGGGACTACGCTAGCCAAAAACATTCAGTACTTC. Its protein product is CASSSGTTLAKNIQYF. The chain is built from TRBV5-1 and TRBJ2-4; 7 bases line up with TRBD2. This CDR3 has 16 residues. CDR1 is SGHRS and CDR2 is YFSETQ in the germline V gene. V dropped 3 bases and J dropped 0; count of bases not matched to a gene: 6.

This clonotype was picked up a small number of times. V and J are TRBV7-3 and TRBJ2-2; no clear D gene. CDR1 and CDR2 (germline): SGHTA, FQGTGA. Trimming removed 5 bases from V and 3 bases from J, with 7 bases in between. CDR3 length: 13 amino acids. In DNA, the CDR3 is TGTGCCAGCAGCCCACAGTACACCGGGGAGCTGTTTTTT. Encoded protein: CASSPQYTGELFF.

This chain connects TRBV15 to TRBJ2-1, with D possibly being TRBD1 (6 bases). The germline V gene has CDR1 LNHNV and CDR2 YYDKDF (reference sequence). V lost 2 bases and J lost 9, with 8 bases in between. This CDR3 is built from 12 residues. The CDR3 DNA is TGTGCCACCAGCAGACCCAGGGGTGAGCAGTTCTTC. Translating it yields CATSRPRGEQFF.

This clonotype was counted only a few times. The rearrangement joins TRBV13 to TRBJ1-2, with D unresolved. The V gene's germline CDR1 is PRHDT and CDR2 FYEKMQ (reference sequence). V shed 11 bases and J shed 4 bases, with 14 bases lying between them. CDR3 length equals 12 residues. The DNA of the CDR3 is TGTGCCTCTGCCCCAGGTTTCTATGGCTACACCTTC. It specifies CASAPGFYGYTF.